A selection of T cell receptor beta chains follows, all from one sample in a study of siplizumab effects on memory and regulatory T cells. Method: immunoSEQ multiplex PCR; TCRdb's copy keeps in-frame clones and lacks some. The table shows about 100,000 clones, with 85% to 95% occurring only once. Sequences were obtained from non-Treg CD4+ T cells sorted from blood. The receptors were sampled from a human donor in good health. Each CDR3 is given without its conserved first and last residue. Fields, in order: clone size, V gene, CDR3 protein. Clone sizes are given selectively: once, few, many, or a class where the clone is expanded.

>-|TRBV18
ASSPPNTLDRVAF
>-|TRBV5-1
ASSATGGEQY
>-|TRBV13
ASSFRTSAVNEQF
>-|TRBV7-8
ASSLGGTGVGHT
>once|TRBV2
ASSRTTLASGANVLT
>-|TRBV30
AWSLLGPSQPQH
>-|TRBV29-1
SVGINRPMNTEAF
>-|TRBV11-2
ASSLATGKSGANVLT
>-|TRBV10-3
AISPGQGIDNYGYT
>-|TRBV5-4
ASSFGQKIFSTDTQY
>-|TRBV19
ASSIDDSGVYNEQF
>once|TRBV9
ASSVDLKSGEQY
>-|TRBV28
ASSLPSSIARADTQY
>-|TRBV2
ASSDQTSSGELF
>few|TRBV5-4
ASTLDGRPGYGYT
>-|TRBV11-3
ASSPGQGVAKNIQY
>-|TRBV2
ASRLLAGGSYEQY
>-|TRBV5-1
ASSLGNSFYEQY
>-|TRBV7-2
ASSLERMSEAF
>-|TRBV19
ASSMTGNEQY
>few|TRBV6-6
ASSYEASSYNEQF
>once|TRBV5-1
ASSPGRGSLYEQY
>-|TRBV21-1
ASSKGNQPQH
>-|TRBV5-1
ASLPTGGLNYGYT
>-|TRBV30
AWSPMLTGTNEKLF
>-|TRBV7-3
ASSLSTQETQY
>-|TRBV12-1
ASSSYREQY
>-|TRBV6-1
ASSDQPNTEAF
>-|TRBV7-9
ASSPGLAGGPYSYEQY
>-|TRBV5-1
ASSLRAGTDIQY
>-|TRBV30
AWSANRGSNEKLF
>-|TRBV18
ASTGSRNEQY
>-|TRBV19
ASSGTLGQGNYGYT
>-|TRBV27
ASSLGAPYSSYNEQF
>-|TRBV6-1
ASRPGQTYEQY
>-|TRBV2
ASSGDNPNTIY
>-|TRBV6-6
ASSYWDGQGRGYT
>-|TRBV5-1
ASSLWGRAADTQY
>-|TRBV9
ASSVGGDSYEQY
>-|TRBV5-8
ASSLDVGQGAKNIQY
>-|TRBV7-9
ASTKEANNEQF
>-|TRBV5-4
ASSSDGTAHYEQY
>-|TRBV27
ASSPRGLFQPQH
>-|TRBV12-5
ASGSQATGNYGYT
>-|TRBV9
ASSGYTDAQAYEQY
>-|TRBV19
ASSPRTSSAVAKNIQY
>-|TRBV18
ASSPPDRPNTGELF
>-|TRBV7-3
ASSTTRGRVPYNEQF
>-|TRBV19
ASSTRQGAGELF
>-|TRBV4-1
ASSQAGGSAEQF
>-|TRBV4-2
ASSQEGTSGLGGSEQY
>-|TRBV7-2
ASSARGSGTSGMRSEQY
>-|TRBV30
AWRGLGTGELF